Presented here are 10 T cell receptor beta chains from one specimen sequenced in a study of shared clonotypes between healthy human individuals. Data came from immunoSEQ multiplex PCR; TCRdb stores just in-frame clones and leaves some out. The top ten hold about 1.8% of the sample, which has roughly 760,000 clones, approximately 79% seen once. Sequenced: memory CD4+ T cells sorted from blood. Regarding subset: CD45RA-negative fraction. These receptors were collected from a woman aged 25 to 39 in good health.

This clone was counted once. DNA for the CDR3: TGTGCCGGCGATTCAGGGGGCGTAAGGGGCAATCAGCCCCAGCATTTT. It translates to CAGDSGGVRGNQPQHF. The chain couples TRBV19 to TRBJ1-5; 8 positions agree with TRBD1. The CDR3 is 16 amino acids. Germline lookup yields CDR1 LNHDA and CDR2 SQIVND (reference sequence). Trimming took 11 bases from V and 2 from J; bases not matched to a gene: 14.

The sample holds a few counts of this clone. The chain's CDR3 is CASTRGLEQPQHF. CDR3 sequence (DNA): TGTGCCAGCACTCGGGGATTAGAGCAGCCCCAGCATTTT. The V and J genes are TRBV6-1 and TRBJ1-5; D remains unclear. Germline values: CDR1 MNHNS, CDR2 SASEGT. The V end was cut by 7 bases, the J end by 7 bases, with 14 bases between. The CDR3 runs 13 residues.

In its sample, this clone was seen a few times. V gene TRBV18 combines with J gene TRBJ1-5; TRBD1 is a possible D gene (5 bases). V dropped 1 base and J dropped 0 bases, with 10 bases sitting between them. CDR3 size: 16 residues. The V gene's germline CDR1 is KGHSH and CDR2 LQKENI. The CDR3 sequence is CASSPRTGDSNQPQHF. The CDR3 region has the DNA TGTGCCAGCTCACCACGAACAGGTGATAGCAATCAGCCCCAGCATTTT.

The chain joins TRBV11-2 to TRBJ2-1; perhaps D is TRBD1 or TRBD2 (5 bases each). Trimming stripped 3 bases from V and 2 bases from J, with 11 bases between. The CDR3 covers 15 residues. Per germline, CDR1 SGHAT and CDR2 FQNNGV. The CDR3 sequence is CASSLGVLTYNEQFF. CDR3 in DNA: TGTGCCAGCAGCTTGGGGGTTTTGACCTACAATGAGCAGTTCTTC.

This clone was seen a few times. The V call is TRBV28, the J call TRBJ2-2, with D unresolved. Germline values: CDR1 MDHEN, CDR2 SYDVKM. This CDR3 has 15 amino acids. Trimming pared 2 bases from V and 3 bases from J, leaving 10 bases between. The CDR3 loop is CASSLAADYTGELFF. The CDR3 coding sequence is TGTGCCAGCAGTTTAGCGGCTGACTACACCGGGGAGCTGTTTTTT.

This chain connects TRBV10-2 to TRBJ2-7, with TRBD2 matching over 11 bases. CDR3 length: 15 residues. Trimming took 6 bases from V and 5 from J; bases not matched to a gene: 9. Germline CDR1 reads WSHSY; CDR2 reads SAAADI. Written as DNA, the CDR3 is TGCGCCAGCAGACTAGCGGGAGTTCAAACCCACGAGCAGTACTTC. Translated, it gives CASRLAGVQTHEQYF.

V usage is TRBV9 and J usage is TRBJ2-7, with D possibly being TRBD1 (6 bases). The CDR3 runs 15 residues. The germline gives CDR1 SGDLS, CDR2 YYNGEE. The germline V and J ends were trimmed by 0 bases and 2 bases, with 12 bases remaining between them. The CDR3 nucleotides are TGTGCCAGCAGCGTAGGGGACACCACAACCTACGAGCAGTACTTC. It yields the protein CASSVGDTTTYEQYF.

This clone was seen a handful of times. The gene calls are TRBV29-1 and TRBJ2-6, with D perhaps TRBD2 (6 bases). CDR1 is SQVTM, CDR2 ANQGSEA, per germline. The CDR3 runs 17 residues. Trimming pared 6 bases from V and 0 bases from J, leaving 18 bases between. The CDR3 reads CSVTGEGGLSGANVLTF. CDR3 DNA sequence: TGCAGCGTGACCGGGGAAGGAGGGCTCTCTGGGGCCAACGTCCTGACTTTC. Complete variable domain (other parts from reference TRBV29-1 and TRBJ2-6): SAVISQKPSRDICQRGTSLTIQCQVDSQVTMMFWYRQQPGQSLTLIATANQGSEATYESGFVIDKFPISRPNLTFSTLTVSNMSPEDSSIYLCSVTGEGGLSGANVLTFGAGSRLTVL.

The chain combines TRBV16 with TRBJ1-1; D not resolved. V lost 2 bases, J lost 0 bases, and 4 bases lay in between. Germline V gene lookup returns CDR1 KGHSY and CDR2 FQNENV. CDR3 length: 13 residues. Here the CDR3 DNA reads TGTGCCAGCAGCCAAGGGGTGAACACTGAAGCTTTCTTT. Translating gives CASSQGVNTEAFF.

The rearrangement joins TRBV11-2 to TRBJ1-5, with D hard to call. There are 14 residues in the CDR3. V dropped 0 bases and J dropped 3 bases, with 6 bases sitting between them. Germline V gives CDR1 SGHAT, CDR2 FQNNGV. As DNA, the CDR3 is TGTGCCAGCAGCTTAGACAGTTACAATCAGCCCCAGCATTTT. Its protein is CASSLDSYNQPQHF.